The rows below give T cell receptor beta chains drawn from one sample of a study of T cell responses to AZD1222 COVID-19 vaccine. TCRdb's table, derived via immunoSEQ multiplex PCR, lists solely in-frame clones and lacks some. The sample consists of around 200,000 clones, approximately 94% of them appearing once. This specimen was peripheral blood, taken 28 days after the second AZD1222 dose. The receptors were gathered from an adult who received the AZD1222 COVID-19 vaccine. Each CDR3 is given with its conserved first and last residue. A D gene is named only where the DNA matches it firmly. Size tells how often a clone was seen (once, few, many) or the class of an expanded clone, and some rows leave it out.

-	-	TRBV6-2/TRBV6-3	TRBJ1-3	CASSYWDRETSGNTIYF	TGTGCCAGCAGTTACTGGGACCGCGAAACCTCTGGAAACACCATATATTTT
-	-	TRBV9	TRBJ1-2	CASSVALNYGYTF	TGTGCCAGCAGCGTAGCTTTAAACTATGGCTACACCTTC
once	TRBD2	TRBV24-1	TRBJ2-5	CATSDFVTSGRETQYF	TGTGCCACCAGTGATTTTGTGACTAGCGGGAGAGAGACCCAGTACTTC
-	TRBD2	TRBV6-4	TRBJ2-3	CASSEPSGGATDTQYF	TGTGCCAGCAGTGAACCTAGCGGGGGGGCCACAGATACGCAGTATTTT
-	TRBD2	TRBV5-6	TRBJ2-7	CASSWGGAGRREQYF	TGTGCCAGCAGCTGGGGGGGAGCGGGGCGTCGCGAGCAGTACTTC
once	TRBD1	TRBV6-5	TRBJ1-1	CASSWDRNTEAFF	TGTGCCAGCAGTTGGGACAGGAACACTGAAGCTTTCTTT
-	-	TRBV12-3/TRBV12-4	TRBJ2-1	CASSLLEGNEQFF	TGTGCCAGCAGTTTATTGGAGGGAAATGAGCAGTTCTTC
-	-	TRBV4-1	TRBJ1-1	CASSSRTEMNTEAFF	TGCGCCAGCAGCTCCCGGACGGAGATGAACACTGAAGCTTTCTTT
-	-	TRBV7-2	TRBJ2-7	CASSSSRGGYEQYF	TGTGCCAGCAGCTCTTCACGGGGCGGCTACGAGCAGTACTTC
few	-	TRBV6-5	TRBJ1-3	CASHSSGNTIYF	TGTGCCAGTCACTCCTCTGGAAACACCATATATTTT
-	-	TRBV6-6	TRBJ2-7	CASSYSSNSAYEQYF	TGTGCCAGCAGTTACTCATCAAATAGCGCCTACGAGCAGTACTTC
-	-	TRBV5-6	TRBJ1-2	CASSFEYGYTF	TGTGCCAGCAGCTTTGAATATGGCTACACCTTC
-	-	TRBV7-9	TRBJ2-3	CASSLGSRHTDTQYF	TGTGCCAGCAGCTTGGGATCGAGACACACAGATACGCAGTATTTT
-	-	TRBV6-5	TRBJ2-7	CASSLAEPYEQYF	TGTGCCAGCAGTTTAGCGGAACCCTACGAGCAGTACTTC
once	-	TRBV19	TRBJ1-6	CASSIEPRHSSPLHF	TGTGCCAGTAGTATAGAGCCGAGACACAGTTCACCCCTCCACTTT
-	-	TRBV12-3/TRBV12-4	TRBJ1-6	CASSLNWDSPLHF	TGTGCCAGCAGTTTAAACTGGGATTCACCCCTCCACTTT
-	-	TRBV10-3	TRBJ2-7	CAIGDDYEQYF	TGTGCCATCGGGGACGACTACGAGCAGTACTTC
few	-	TRBV6-4	TRBJ2-3	CASSEGAGSDTQYF	TGTGCCAGCAGTGAAGGGGCAGGGTCAGATACGCAGTATTTT
-	-	TRBV18	TRBJ1-2	CASSPGDAYGYTF	TGTGCCAGCTCACCGGGGGACGCCTATGGCTACACCTTC
-	-	TRBV27	TRBJ1-4	CASASRRGEKLFF	TGTGCCAGCGCCAGTCGGAGGGGTGAAAAACTGTTTTTT
-	-	TRBV29-1	TRBJ1-4	CSVRPPGLNEKLFF	TGCAGCGTCCGACCTCCGGGCCTTAATGAAAAACTGTTTTTT
-	TRBD1	TRBV10-2	TRBJ1-5	CASREGQVNQPQHF	TGCGCCAGCAGGGAAGGACAGGTCAATCAGCCCCAGCATTTT
-	TRBD2	TRBV11-2	TRBJ2-3	CASSRGGDTQYF	TGTGCCAGCAGCCGCGGGGGAGATACGCAGTATTTT
-	-	TRBV19	TRBJ1-2	CASSRDRHQGYGYTF	TGTGCCAGTTCCCGGGACCGCCACCAGGGCTATGGCTACACCTTC
-	-	TRBV2	TRBJ1-2	CASSDLGTPFAYGYTF	TGTGCCAGCAGTGACTTAGGGACGCCCTTCGCGTATGGCTACACCTTC
-	-	TRBV15	TRBJ1-3	CATSRGQENTIYF	TGTGCCACCAGCAGAGGACAGGAAAACACCATATATTTT
-	-	TRBV28	TRBJ1-1	CASRPPTGGMSTEAFF	TGTGCCAGCCGTCCTCCGACGGGGGGGATGAGCACTGAAGCTTTCTTT
-	-	TRBV30	TRBJ1-1	CAWGGSEAFF	TGTGCCTGGGGGGGTTCTGAAGCTTTCTTT
-	-	TRBV9	TRBJ1-5	CASSVEASSHQPQHF	TGTGCCAGCAGCGTAGAGGCCTCATCCCATCAGCCCCAGCATTTT
-	TRBD1	TRBV6-5	TRBJ1-2	CASSRDRDYNYGYTF	TGTGCCAGCAGTCGTGACAGGGACTATAACTATGGCTACACCTTC
-	-	TRBV5-1	TRBJ2-3	CASSLVPSVRADTQYF	TGCGCCAGCAGCTTGGTTCCCAGTGTGAGGGCAGATACGCAGTATTTT
-	-	TRBV28	TRBJ2-7	CASSLGGLGSYEQYF	TGTGCCAGCAGTTTAGGAGGGCTAGGCTCCTACGAGCAGTACTTC
once	-	TRBV7-8	TRBJ1-6	CASSLVEGLGSSYNSPLHF	TGTGCCAGCAGTTTGGTCGAGGGACTCGGAAGCTCCTATAATTCACCCCTCCACTTT
-	TRBD2	TRBV29-1	TRBJ2-1	CSVGLAGGGEQFF	TGCAGCGTTGGACTAGCGGGAGGGGGGGAGCAGTTCTTC
-	-	TRBV19	TRBJ2-7	CASSIYPGVSYEQYF	TGTGCCAGTAGTATATACCCAGGGGTCTCCTACGAGCAGTACTTC
-	TRBD1	TRBV24-1	TRBJ1-1	CATRDRGRVEAFF	TGTGCCACCAGGGACAGGGGGAGGGTGGAAGCTTTCTTT
-	-	TRBV3-1/TRBV3-2	TRBJ1-2	CASSQDLAGPGGYTF	TGTGCCAGCAGCCAAGATCTTGCAGGGCCGGGCGGCTACACCTTC
-	TRBD1	TRBV11-2	TRBJ2-7	CASSPGQGYEQYF	TGTGCCAGCAGCCCGGGACAGGGCTACGAGCAGTACTTC
-	TRBD1	TRBV6-5	TRBJ1-2	CASKDREIDGYTF	TGTGCCAGCAAAGACAGGGAGATTGATGGCTACACCTTC
-	TRBD1	TRBV27	TRBJ2-7	CASSLKDRGYEQYF	TGTGCCAGCAGTTTAAAGGACAGGGGCTACGAGCAGTACTTC
-	TRBD1	TRBV28	TRBJ2-2	CASSLQGSGELFF	TGTGCCAGCAGTCTACAGGGGAGCGGGGAGCTGTTTTTT
-	TRBD1	TRBV29-1	TRBJ2-5	CSAGTGGIGVETQYF	TGCAGCGCCGGGACAGGGGGGATTGGCGTGGAGACCCAGTACTTC
-	TRBD2	TRBV11-2	TRBJ2-1	CASSERGLVNFF	TGTGCCAGCAGCGAACGAGGACTAGTTAATTTCTTC
-	-	TRBV12-5	TRBJ2-1	CASGLADSSSYNEQFF	TGTGCTAGTGGTTTGGCAGACTCGAGCTCCTACAATGAGCAGTTCTTC
-	TRBD1	TRBV3-1/TRBV3-2	TRBJ1-4	CASSHSFRGRGEKLFF	TGTGCCAGCAGCCACAGTTTCAGGGGGCGCGGTGAAAAACTGTTTTTT
-	TRBD1	TRBV5-1	TRBJ2-5	CASRNGDRGGETQYF	TGCGCCAGCAGAAACGGGGACAGGGGAGGGGAGACCCAGTACTTC
-	TRBD2	TRBV9	TRBJ2-3	CASSVSGGATDTQYF	TGTGCCAGCAGCGTCAGCGGGGGTGCCACAGATACGCAGTATTTT
-	-	TRBV2	TRBJ1-1	CASSEDWGRVYSEAFF	TGTGCCAGCAGTGAAGATTGGGGCAGGGTATACTCTGAAGCTTTCTTT
-	TRBD2	TRBV27	TRBJ2-1	CASNPSGSADEQFF	TGTGCCAGCAACCCGAGCGGGAGTGCGGATGAGCAGTTCTTC
-	-	TRBV2	TRBJ1-2	CASTILGNHGYTF	TGTGCCAGCACGATACTGGGAAACCATGGCTACACCTTC
-	TRBD2	TRBV7-3	TRBJ2-1	CASSLSGGGYNEQFF	TGTGCCAGCAGCTTATCGGGGGGTGGCTACAATGAGCAGTTCTTC